The T cell receptor beta chain described here comes from a study of blood T cell repertoires in COVID-19. Profiling relied on immunoSEQ multiplex PCR, and the TCRdb table lists in-frame clones only, not all of them. The sample includes about 220,000 clones, 70% to 90% seen only once; the top ten take roughly 14%. This CDR3 comprises 15 residues. The junction had 6 bases not matched to a gene; V was cut back by 5 bases and J by 0 bases. Germline CDR1 reads SGHVS; CDR2 reads FQNEAQ. This clone has just a few counts. This TCR derives from a woman in her fifties or sixties with acute COVID-19. V is TRBV7-8 and J is TRBJ2-7; 8 bases line up with TRBD2. The material sequenced was PBMCs or T cells enriched from blood (not recorded which). The CDR3, as DNA: TGTGCCAGCAGCCGAGTGGGGACTAGCTCCTACGAGCAGTACTTC. This gives the protein CASSRVGTSSYEQYF.